One and the same sample provided the 29 T cell receptor beta chains below, sequenced in a study of cytomegalovirus exposure and HLA in healthy donors. It was with 60 Vbeta and 13 Jbeta primers that the PCR ran. Clones were sequenced by immunoSEQ multiplex PCR, and TCRdb holds only the in-frame ones, with some missing. The sample shows about 200,000 clones, approximately 81% of them seen only once. Input material: PBMCs. The receptors shown here come from a man aged 30-40 years in good health and CMV-seronegative.

The V and J genes are TRBV27 and TRBJ2-7, with TRBD1 identical over 8 bases. The V gene end was trimmed by 3 bases and the J gene end by 1 base; junction bases not matched to a gene: 2. CDR3 length: 14 amino acids. Per germline, CDR1 MNHEY and CDR2 SMNVEV (reference sequence). CDR3 amino acids: CASSFRDRSYEQYF. DNA for the CDR3: TGTGCCAGCAGTTTCCGGGACAGGTCCTACGAGCAGTACTTC.

The chain joins TRBV11-3 to TRBJ2-2; D is undetermined. Germline lookup yields CDR1 SGHNT and CDR2 YENEEA. Between the trimmed V and J ends, which lost 5 bases and 1 base, there was a span of 2 bases. The CDR3 is 12 amino acids. CDR3 sequence reads: CASSLNTGELFF. The DNA of the CDR3 is TGTGCCAGCAGCCTGAACACCGGGGAGCTGTTTTTT.

The chain has TRBV6-6 and TRBJ2-3, with unresolved D. The CDR3 is 16 amino acids. CDR1 is MNHNY and CDR2 is SVGAGI in the germline V gene (reference sequence). Trimming pared 0 bases from V and 0 bases from J, leaving 10 bases between. The CDR3 loop reads CASSYSFAPSTDTQYF. The CDR3 DNA follows: TGTGCCAGCAGTTACTCGTTCGCGCCTAGCACAGATACGCAGTATTTT.

The rearrangement links TRBV5-1 to TRBJ2-5; TRBD2 is a possible D gene (7 bases). The CDR3 is made up of 15 amino acids. Per the germline V gene, CDR1 is SGHRS and CDR2 is YFSETQ. V dropped 3 bases and J dropped 4 bases, with 16 bases sitting between them. The CDR3, as DNA: TGCGCCAGCAGCTGGGGGGGCGGATCCCTAGAGACCCAGTACTTC. Translation gives CASSWGGGSLETQYF.

The gene calls are TRBV5-4 and TRBJ2-5, with 13 bases that match TRBD2. The CDR3 contains 16 residues. Trimming cost V 4 bases and J 2 bases; bases outside gene matches: 5. The germline V gene has CDR1 SGHNT and CDR2 YYREEE (reference sequence). CDR3 coding DNA: TGTGCCAGCAGCGCACAGGGACTAGCGGGGCAAGAGACCCAGTACTTC. This sequence encodes CASSAQGLAGQETQYF. The variable domain in full, with the rest retrieved from reference TRBV5-4 and TRBJ2-5, is ETGVTQSPTHLIKTRGQQVTLRCSSQSGHNTVSWYQQALGQGPQFIFQYYREEENGRGNFPPRFSGLQFPNYSSELNVNALELDDSALYLCASSAQGLAGQETQYFGPGTRLLVL.

This clone was seen once. The CDR3 nucleotides are TGCGCCAGCAGCCAAGAGGCCAGGGGCGGCACCGGGGAGCTGTTTTTT. As protein: CASSQEARGGTGELFF. This sequence joins TRBV4-3 and TRBJ2-2; tentative D call: TRBD1 (6 bases). Per the germline V gene, CDR1 is LGHNA and CDR2 is YSLEER. This CDR3 spans 16 amino acids. The V and J ends lost 0 bases and 4 bases respectively, with 12 bases between them.

The rearrangement uses TRBV19 and TRBJ2-1; 7 bases map to TRBD1. Losses at the gene ends were 1 base for V and 9 bases for J; bases not matched to a gene: 12. Germline V gives CDR1 LNHDA, CDR2 SQIVND (reference sequence). The CDR3 is 16 amino acids. The CDR3 DNA sequence: TGTGCCAGTAGTATAGCTTGGACAGGTCGACCGGGTGAGCAGTTCTTC. Its translation: CASSIAWTGRPGEQFF.

The chain has TRBV5-6 and TRBJ2-6; 7 bases agree with TRBD1. Germline V gene lookup returns CDR1 SGHDT and CDR2 YYEEEE. This CDR3 is built from 15 residues. The V gene end was trimmed by 4 bases and the J gene end by 2 bases; junction bases not matched to a gene: 3. The CDR3 DNA follows: TGTGCCAGCAGCACAGGGACAGCTGGGGCCAACGTCCTGACTTTC. It specifies CASSTGTAGANVLTF.

This chain links TRBV6-5 with TRBJ1-6, with 7 bases that match TRBD1. Germline-derived CDR1 and CDR2 are MNHEY and SVGAGI. Trimming took 2 bases from V and 8 from J; bases not matched to a gene: 3. This CDR3 has 14 amino acids. The CDR3 DNA reads TGTGCCAGCAGTTACACAGGGGAGTATTCACCCCTCCACTTT. Its translation: CASSYTGEYSPLHF.

The V and J genes are TRBV27 and TRBJ1-6; 8 bases match TRBD1. Germline V gene sequence: CDR1 MNHEY, CDR2 SMNVEV (reference sequence). The V segment lost 5 bases and the J segment 10 bases; nucleotides outside the gene matches: 13. The CDR3 loop spans 16 amino acids. The CDR3 DNA is TGTGCCAGCAGTATTACCGCCGGACAGGGCCACTCACCCCTCCACTTT. It encodes CASSITAGQGHSPLHF.

This chain links TRBV7-3 with TRBJ2-2, with TRBD1 identical over 7 bases. The V gene end was trimmed by 3 bases and the J gene end by 6 bases; junction bases not matched to a gene: 13. Germline V gene sequence: CDR1 SGHTA, CDR2 FQGTGA. This CDR3 comprises 17 residues. The DNA for the CDR3 is TGTGCCAGCAGCTTGAACGAAGGGACAGCTTTCGCCGGGGAGCTGTTTTTT. Its protein is CASSLNEGTAFAGELFF.

The J gene is TRBJ2-5, the V gene TRBV2; 8 nucleotides line up with TRBD1. The CDR3 consists of 17 residues. The V gene end was trimmed by 6 bases and the J gene end by 3 bases; junction bases not matched to a gene: 15. In germline, CDR1 is SNHLY, CDR2 FYNNEI. The CDR3 DNA reads TGTGCCAGCAGACGATCAGGGGGCGCAGCCCATGAAGAGACCCAGTACTTC. It yields the protein CASRRSGGAAHEETQYF.

Notes on this clone: The junction and the germline gene differ at one end; a read error may be behind it. DNA for the CDR3: TGTGCCAGCAGGGTATCTGGGGCCAGCGTCCTGACTTTC. The encoded protein is CASRVSGASVLTF. The chain joins TRBV28 to TRBJ2-6; TRBD1 is a possible D gene (5 bases). Germline V lookup: CDR1 MDHEN, CDR2 SYDVKM. The CDR3 loop spans 13 amino acids. The full variable domain, in which reference TRBV28 and TRBJ2-6 provide the parts outside the CDR3, is DVKVTQSSRYLVKRTGEKVFLECVQDMDHENMFWYRQDPGLGLRLIYFSYDVKMKEKGDIPEGYSVSREKKERFSLILESASTNQTSMYLCASRVSGASVLTFGAGSRLTVL.

This rearrangement joins TRBV4-3 to TRBJ2-3; 8 positions agree with TRBD2. Germline V CDR1 and CDR2: LGHNA, YSLEER. Germline trimming cut 1 base from V and 3 bases from J; bases unmatched to any gene: 3. CDR3 length equals 15 residues. The DNA for the CDR3 is TGCGCCAGCAGCCAAGTGTCGGGGGGGACAGATACGCAGTATTTT. This sequence encodes CASSQVSGGTDTQYF.

The chain links TRBV19 to TRBJ1-1; 9 nucleotides align to TRBD1. There are 16 residues in the CDR3. Germline V gives CDR1 LNHDA, CDR2 SQIVND (reference sequence). V was pared by 7 bases and J by 0 bases, with 9 bases of the junction left unmatched. CDR3 DNA sequence: TGTGCCAGTACCACAGGGGGCGAAGGTCTGAACACTGAAGCTTTCTTT. Its protein is CASTTGGEGLNTEAFF.

The gene calls are TRBV7-9 and TRBJ1-2, with TRBD1 matching over 7 bases. This CDR3 has 12 amino acids. V was clipped by 5 bases and J by 14 bases; unmatched bases: 11. Germline V gene data show CDR1 as SEHNR and CDR2 as FQNEAQ (reference sequence). CDR3 in DNA: TGTGCCAGCAGCCTCGGACAGGTCGGCCGTACCTTC. Translation: CASSLGQVGRTF.

This clone came up a few times. CDR3 DNA: TGTGCCAGCAGCTTTGGCAGGGGAGTAGGGGCTTTCTTT. Translated, it gives CASSFGRGVGAFF. This sequence joins TRBV5-6 and TRBJ1-1, with D possibly TRBD1 on 6 matching bases. Germline lookup yields CDR1 SGHDT and CDR2 YYEEEE. Trimming shortened V by 2 bases and J by 11 bases, and 16 bases separated the two germline ends. This CDR3 is built from 13 residues.

This chain uses TRBV20-1 with TRBJ2-7; TRBD1 aligns across 7 bases. This CDR3 comprises 11 residues. With V trimmed by 6 bases and J by 7 bases, 6 bases remained unmatched. The germline V gene has CDR1 DFQATT and CDR2 SNEGSKA (reference sequence). The DNA for the CDR3 is TGCAGTGCCCTACAGGGGAAAGAGCAGTACTTC. Translating it yields CSALQGKEQYF.

The CDR3 coding sequence is TGTGCCAGCAGCACCGGGACAGGGGGCTACGAGCAGTACTTC. This gives the protein CASSTGTGGYEQYF. The chain recombines TRBV7-8 with TRBJ2-7; 11 nucleotides align to TRBD1. After removal of 5 bases from V and 3 bases from J, the junction contained 3 bases not matched to a gene. CDR3 size: 14 residues. Germline V CDR1 and CDR2: SGHVS, FQNEAQ. Drawing the rest from reference TRBV7-8 and TRBJ2-7, the complete variable domain is GAGVSQSPRYKVAKRGQDVALRCDPISGHVSLFWYQQALGQGPEFLTYFQNEAQLDKSGLPSDRFFAERPEGSVSTLKIQRTQQEDSAVYLCASSTGTGGYEQYFGPGTRLTVT.

This clone was counted once. CDR3 loop: CASSNGDPEGTQYF. CDR3 sequence (DNA): TGTGCCAGCAGTAACGGGGACCCGGAGGGTACGCAGTATTTT. The genes are TRBV7-2 and TRBJ2-3; TRBD2 might be the D (6 bases). Trimming pared 6 bases from V and 8 bases from J, leaving 18 bases between. This CDR3 region has 14 residues. In germline, CDR1 is SGHTA, CDR2 FQGNSA.

This clone appeared once. Other DNA sequences in the same sample also yield this CDR3. The chain is built from TRBV4-1 and TRBJ2-7; the D gene is possibly TRBD2 (6 bases). Germline assignment: CDR1 MGHRA and CDR2 YSYEKL. The CDR3 has 15 residues. The V end was cut by 3 bases, the J end by 7 bases, with 19 bases between. Here the CDR3 reads CASSQGGLGSGEQYF. The CDR3 region has the DNA TGCGCCAGCAGCCAGGGGGGACTGGGTAGCGGAGAGCAGTACTTC.

V is TRBV5-5 and J is TRBJ2-5; the D gene is possibly TRBD1 (7 bases). Germline CDR1 reads SGHKS; CDR2 reads YYEKEE (reference sequence). The CDR3 is 14 amino acids. V dropped 1 base and J dropped 5 bases, with 12 bases sitting between them. The CDR3 DNA reads TGTGCCAGCAGCTTGCTGGAGGGGGCTGAGACCCAGTACTTC. Protein: CASSLLEGAETQYF.

The V and J genes are TRBV6-5 and TRBJ2-1; 9 bases match TRBD2. The ends lost 8 bases at V and 2 bases at J; junction bases unmatched: 1. The V gene's germline CDR1 is MNHEY and CDR2 SVGAGI. The CDR3 has 13 amino acids. CDR3 bases: TGTGCCAGCCGGACTAGCGCCTACAATGAGCAGTTCTTC. It codes for CASRTSAYNEQFF.

As for this clone: One end of the junction fails to match germline, which may point to a read error. The chain joins TRBV7-2 to TRBJ2-6; maybe TRBD1 (5 bases). The CDR3 has 18 amino acids. In germline, CDR1 is SGHTA, CDR2 FQGNSA. This CDR3 reads CASSPGAAGWSGASVLTF. The CDR3 DNA is TGTGCCAGCAGCCCTGGGGCGGCAGGGTGGTCTGGGGCCAGCGTCCTGACTTTC.

The V call is TRBV4-3, the J call TRBJ2-2; D may be TRBD2 (5 bases). CDR3 size: 15 residues. V was shortened by 0 bases and J by 7 bases, with 12 bases between the two germline ends. Germline lookup yields CDR1 LGHNA and CDR2 YSLEER. The CDR3 loop reads CASSQDLLEVGELFF. The CDR3 nucleotides read TGCGCCAGCAGCCAAGATCTACTAGAGGTCGGGGAGCTGTTTTTT.

The chain has TRBV28 and TRBJ2-5; D not certain. The CDR3 has 13 amino acids. V was trimmed by 3 bases and J by 2 bases, leaving 7 bases between them. The germline CDR1 and CDR2 sequences are MDHEN and SYDVKM. The chain's CDR3 is CASSLRLQETQYF. The DNA for the CDR3 is TGTGCCAGCAGTTTGAGGCTACAAGAGACCCAGTACTTC. Together with reference TRBV28 and TRBJ2-5, the CDR3 gives the full variable domain: DVKVTQSSRYLVKRTGEKVFLECVQDMDHENMFWYRQDPGLGLRLIYFSYDVKMKEKGDIPEGYSVSREKKERFSLILESASTNQTSMYLCASSLRLQETQYFGPGTRLLVL.

This chain links TRBV5-4 with TRBJ2-1, with a tentative D call TRBD2 (5 bases). V was clipped by 0 bases and J by 2 bases, with 9 bases between them. Per the germline V gene, CDR1 is SGHNT and CDR2 is YYREEE (reference sequence). This CDR3 is 15 amino acids long. The CDR3, as DNA: TGTGCCAGCAGCTTGGCCGGGGTCACCTACAATGAGCAGTTCTTC. Protein: CASSLAGVTYNEQFF.

This clone was detected only a few times. The rearrangement joins TRBV10-2 to TRBJ1-2, with TRBD1 matching over 8 bases. Germline V gene data show CDR1 as WSHSY and CDR2 as SAAADI. Trimming cost V 11 bases and J 2 bases; bases outside gene matches: 13. CDR3 length equals 15 residues. This CDR3 is CASFPGGARNYGYTF. The CDR3 bases are TGCGCCTCTTTTCCAGGGGGCGCCAGGAACTATGGCTACACCTTC.

This chain uses TRBV15 with TRBJ1-5; maybe TRBD1 (5 bases). The CDR3 length is 14 residues. Germline V gene data show CDR1 as LNHNV and CDR2 as YYDKDF (reference sequence). Trimming pared 1 base from V and 2 bases from J, leaving 6 bases between. DNA of the CDR3: TGTGCCACCAGCAGAGGCAGGGGCAATCAGCCCCAGCATTTT. This sequence encodes CATSRGRGNQPQHF.